These T cell receptor beta chains were read from a single sample in a study of identical twins' blood T cells. TCRdb re-derived calls from the 5' RACE reads in MiXCR, one entry per CDR3 protein. The table lists fewer than 450,000 distinct CDR3 sequences, about 28% of them singletons. Sequenced sample: PBMCs. Receptors originate from a woman aged 18-49 years in good health. The CDR3 runs from the conserved cysteine through the conserved F or W. Each record gives: clone size, J gene, V gene, CDR3 protein. Some rows have no size entry. The others give once, few or many, or a class for an expanded clone.

.	TRBJ1-5	TRBV20-1	CSAILGGINQPQHF
.	TRBJ2-7	TRBV7-9	CASTRGNGMQYF
.	TRBJ1-1	TRBV13	CASSFGPSSPEAFF
.	TRBJ2-7	TRBV20-1	CGASRFIAETYEQYF
.	TRBJ1-1	TRBV2	CASRRNIPRHTREYGTEAFF
many	TRBJ2-7	TRBV12-3/TRBV12-4	CASSYGGGTGEQYF
few	TRBJ2-3	TRBV19	CASSPLGGIYTDTQYF
.	TRBJ1-5	TRBV20-1	CSAQYSNQPQHF
.	TRBJ2-1	TRBV10-3	CAISLGNYNEQFF
.	TRBJ2-3	TRBV6-2/TRBV6-3	CASSYSDGSTDTQYF
.	TRBJ1-2	TRBV5-6	CASSSPGQGPGYTF
many	TRBJ2-2	TRBV20-1	CSASFRGSSGTGELFF
few	TRBJ1-1	TRBV11-2	CASSSLQGKGTEAFF
few	TRBJ2-1	TRBV11-3	CASSSISQFQEQFF
.	TRBJ2-1	TRBV19	CASSPNLANEQFF
few	TRBJ2-1	TRBV13	CASSKISGLSNEQFF
.	TRBJ2-2	TRBV20-1	CSARHSPGELFF
few	TRBJ1-5	TRBV7-7	CASSRTYNQPQHF
.	TRBJ2-3	TRBV19	CASSSTGADTQYF
.	TRBJ1-2	TRBV7-9	CASSGVIIYGYTF
.	TRBJ1-1	TRBV20-1	CSATFGVELNTEAFF
.	TRBJ2-2	TRBV2	CASSERTGYGELFF
.	TRBJ1-4	TRBV25-1	CASADRGDEKLFF
.	TRBJ2-3	TRBV6-4	CASKAGYSTDTQYF
few	TRBJ2-3	TRBV3-1	CASSLLGQGTTDTQYF
.	TRBJ1-4	TRBV11-1	CASSPDRDGGEKLFF
few	TRBJ1-6	TRBV27	CASSFDNRGFRSPLHF
.	TRBJ2-2	TRBV6-2/TRBV6-3	CASSLFSINTGELFF
.	TRBJ1-1	TRBV7-9	CAGNRDVFFGTEAFF
.	TRBJ1-1	TRBV3-1	CASSRGARGTEAFF
.	TRBJ2-7	TRBV20-1	CSGQGTEQYF
.	TRBJ2-4	TRBV30	CAWIPAGEQNIQYF
many	TRBJ2-4	TRBV20-1	CSAPAVGGNIQYF
.	TRBJ1-1	TRBV5-1	CASSLDGTAEAFF
.	TRBJ1-2	TRBV7-2	CASSRDFYGYTF
few	TRBJ2-7	TRBV28	CASSLLGRDRGSYEQYF
.	TRBJ2-1	TRBV29-1	CSVVVSDNEQFF
.	TRBJ2-7	TRBV10-3	CAIRESSYEQYF
few	TRBJ1-1	TRBV27	CASSPRAGGMNTEAFF